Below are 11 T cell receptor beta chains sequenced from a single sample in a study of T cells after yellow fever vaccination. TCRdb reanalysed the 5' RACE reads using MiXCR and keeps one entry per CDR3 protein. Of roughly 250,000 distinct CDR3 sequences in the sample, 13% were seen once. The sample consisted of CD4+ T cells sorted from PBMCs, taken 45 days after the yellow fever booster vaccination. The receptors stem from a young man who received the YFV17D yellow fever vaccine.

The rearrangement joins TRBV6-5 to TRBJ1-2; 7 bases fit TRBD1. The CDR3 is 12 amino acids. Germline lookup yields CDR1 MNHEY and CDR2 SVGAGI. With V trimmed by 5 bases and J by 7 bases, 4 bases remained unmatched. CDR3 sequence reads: CASSTDRVGYTF. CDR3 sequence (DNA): TGTGCCAGCAGTACCGACAGGGTTGGCTACACCTTC.

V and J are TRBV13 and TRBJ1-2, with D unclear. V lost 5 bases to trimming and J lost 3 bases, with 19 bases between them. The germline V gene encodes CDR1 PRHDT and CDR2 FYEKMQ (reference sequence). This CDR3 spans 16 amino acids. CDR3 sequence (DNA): TGTGCCAGCAGCGTCCGACTGCCACTATCGGACTATGGCTACACCTTC. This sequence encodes CASSVRLPLSDYGYTF.

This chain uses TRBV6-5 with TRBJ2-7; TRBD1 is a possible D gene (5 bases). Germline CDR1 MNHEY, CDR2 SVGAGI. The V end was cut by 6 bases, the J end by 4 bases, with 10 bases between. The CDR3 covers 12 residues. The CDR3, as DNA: TGTGCCAGCAGCCATGCAGGGTACGAGCAGTACTTC. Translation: CASSHAGYEQYF.

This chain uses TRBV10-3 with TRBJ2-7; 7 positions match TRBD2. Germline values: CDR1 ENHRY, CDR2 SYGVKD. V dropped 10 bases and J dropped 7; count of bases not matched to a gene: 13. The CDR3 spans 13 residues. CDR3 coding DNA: TGTGCCACCAGCCCGGGGGGAATGGGGGAGCAGTACTTC. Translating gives CATSPGGMGEQYF.

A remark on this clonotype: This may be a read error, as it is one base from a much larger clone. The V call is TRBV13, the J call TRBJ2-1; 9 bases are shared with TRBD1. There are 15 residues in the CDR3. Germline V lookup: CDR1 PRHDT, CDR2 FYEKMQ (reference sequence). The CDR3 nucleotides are TGTGCCATCAGCTACGGGACAGGGAGGGACAATGAGCAGTTCTTC. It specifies CAISYGTGRDNEQFF.

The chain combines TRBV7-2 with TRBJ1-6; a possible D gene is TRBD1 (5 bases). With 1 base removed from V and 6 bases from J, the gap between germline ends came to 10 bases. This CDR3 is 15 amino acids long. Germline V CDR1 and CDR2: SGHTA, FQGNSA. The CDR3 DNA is TGTGCCAGCAGCTTAGGAGGGGCAGCTAATTCACCCCTCCACTTT. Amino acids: CASSLGGAANSPLHF.

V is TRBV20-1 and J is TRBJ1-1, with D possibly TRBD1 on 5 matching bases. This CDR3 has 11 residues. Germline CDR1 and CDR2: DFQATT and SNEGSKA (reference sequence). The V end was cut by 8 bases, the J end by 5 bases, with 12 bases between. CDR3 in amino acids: CSPIGATEAFF. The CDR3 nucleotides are TGCAGTCCAATCGGGGCAACTGAAGCTTTCTTT.

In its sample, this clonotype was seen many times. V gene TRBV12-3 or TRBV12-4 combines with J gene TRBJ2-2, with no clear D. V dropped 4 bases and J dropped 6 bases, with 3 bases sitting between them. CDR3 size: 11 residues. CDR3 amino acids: CASSSPGELFF. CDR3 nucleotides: TGTGCCAGCAGTTCCCCCGGGGAGCTGTTTTTT.

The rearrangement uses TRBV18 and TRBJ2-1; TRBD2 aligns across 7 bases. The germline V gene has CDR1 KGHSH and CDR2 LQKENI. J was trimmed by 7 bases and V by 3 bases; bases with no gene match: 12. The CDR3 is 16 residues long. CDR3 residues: CASSPNGAGASNEQFF. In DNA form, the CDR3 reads TGTGCCAGCTCACCCAACGGGGCGGGAGCAAGTAATGAGCAGTTCTTC. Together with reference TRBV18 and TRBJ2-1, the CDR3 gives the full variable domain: NAGVMQNPRHLVRRRGQEARLRCSPMKGHSHVYWYRQLPEEGLKFMVYLQKENIIDESGMPKERFSAEFPKEGPSILRIQQVVRGDSAAYFCASSPNGAGASNEQFFGPGTRLTVL.

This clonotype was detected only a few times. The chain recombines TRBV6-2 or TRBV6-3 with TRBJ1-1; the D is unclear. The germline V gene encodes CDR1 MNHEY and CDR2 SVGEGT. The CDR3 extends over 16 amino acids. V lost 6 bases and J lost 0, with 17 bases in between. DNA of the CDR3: TGTGCCAGCAGCTCCTCAGCGTGGACGATGAACACTGAAGCTTTCTTT. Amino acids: CASSSSAWTMNTEAFF.

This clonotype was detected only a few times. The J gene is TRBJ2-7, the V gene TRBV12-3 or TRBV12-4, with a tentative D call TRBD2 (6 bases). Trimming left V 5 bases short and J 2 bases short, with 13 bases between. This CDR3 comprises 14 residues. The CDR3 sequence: CASSLGGATYEQYF. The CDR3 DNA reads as TGTGCCAGCAGTCTGGGCGGGGCTACCTACGAGCAGTACTTC.